These 20 T cell receptor beta chains were all obtained from the same sample, sequenced in a study of blood T cells in healthy people across ages. The use of a sample-barcoded 5' primer and a J-beta primer mix characterized a second PCR of about 7 to 12 cycles. Each CDR3 protein gets one entry after TCRdb re-called the 5' RACE reads with MiXCR. This sample carries around 600,000 distinct CDR3 sequences, around 48% of them seen once, and the ten largest clones take roughly 24%. Material for sequencing was blood. These receptors were obtained from a man older than 75 in good health.

The chain employs TRBV12-3 or TRBV12-4 and TRBJ2-7; D may correspond to TRBD1 or TRBD2 (6 bases each). This CDR3 has 16 amino acids. V gave up 0 bases and J gave up 7 bases, with 19 bases separating them. The CDR3 loop is CASSLASGGAYNEQYF. The DNA of the CDR3 is TGTGCCAGCAGTTTAGCGTCCGGGGGCGCCTACAATGAGCAGTACTTC.

Only a few counts were recorded for this clonotype. The rearrangement uses TRBV5-5 and TRBJ1-4, with no clear D. The length of the CDR3 is 13 residues. V gave up 2 bases and J gave up 13 bases, with 15 bases separating them. Germline assignment: CDR1 SGHKS and CDR2 YYEKEE (reference sequence). The CDR3 coding sequence is TGTGCCAGCAGCTTCGATCACAGCAATTTACTGTTTTTT. It codes for CASSFDHSNLLFF. Full variable domain (rest looked up from reference TRBV5-5 and TRBJ1-4): DAGVTQSPTHLIKTRGQQVTLRCSPISGHKSVSWYQQVLGQGPQFIFQYYEKEERGRGNFPDRFSARQFPNYSSELNVNALLLGDSALYLCASSFDHSNLLFFGSGTQLSVL.

The V gene is TRBV4-2, the J gene TRBJ2-1; TRBD2 matches at 7 bases. The germline CDR1 and CDR2 sequences are LGHNA and YNFKEQ. The CDR3 loop spans 15 amino acids. Germline trimming cut 4 bases from V and 6 bases from J; bases unmatched to any gene: 9. The CDR3 protein is CASSLGEASGNEQFF. DNA of the CDR3: TGTGCCAGCAGCCTAGGGGAGGCTAGCGGCAATGAGCAGTTCTTC.

The table lists this clonotype with a few counts. V is TRBV5-1 and J is TRBJ2-1, with 8 bases fitting TRBD2. Per the germline V gene, CDR1 is SGHRS and CDR2 is YFSETQ. With 0 bases clipped from V and 9 bases from J, the junction kept 5 bases outside the gene matches. The CDR3 sequence is 14 residues long. As DNA, the CDR3 is TGCGCCAGCAGCTTGGGGCGGGAGGAACGTGAGCAGTTCTTC. Translating gives CASSLGREEREQFF.

CDR3 nucleotides: TGCGCCAGCAGCTTGGCGGCGGGAGTGGAGTCCGAGCAGTACTTC. This translates into CASSLAAGVESEQYF. The rearrangement links TRBV5-1 to TRBJ2-7; 7 bases are a match to TRBD2. CDR1 is SGHRS, CDR2 YFSETQ, per germline. The V gene end was trimmed by 0 bases and the J gene end by 6 bases; junction bases not matched to a gene: 9. The length of the CDR3 is 15 residues.

The chain carries TRBV6-5 and TRBJ1-2; no clear D gene. CDR1 is MNHEY, CDR2 SVGAGI, per germline. V was clipped by 0 bases and J by 4 bases, with 6 bases between them. The CDR3 contains 13 residues. CDR3: CASSYSNAYGYTF. DNA of the CDR3: TGTGCCAGCAGTTACTCGAATGCCTATGGCTACACCTTC.

CDR3 loop: CASSLASGPYGYTF. The DNA for the CDR3 is TGTGCCAGCAGTTTAGCTAGTGGGCCCTATGGCTACACCTTC. V and J are TRBV12-3 or TRBV12-4 and TRBJ1-2; D call uncertain. CDR3 length: 14 residues. V lost 0 bases to trimming and J lost 4 bases, with 9 bases between them.

V and J are TRBV2 and TRBJ1-1, with D tentatively TRBD1 (5 bases). Deletions cut 8 bases from V and 11 bases from J, with 18 bases between. Looked up from germline, CDR1 is SNHLY and CDR2 is FYNNEI. CDR3 length equals 12 residues. For the CDR3, the DNA is TGTGCCAGCGGACTTTGGGGGTACGGGGCTTTCTTT. Residues: CASGLWGYGAFF.

The chain carries TRBV20-1 and TRBJ2-3, with D unresolved. V lost 1 base and J lost 2, with 4 bases in between. The germline gives CDR1 DFQATT, CDR2 SNEGSKA (reference sequence). The CDR3 totals 12 residues. The CDR3 DNA is TGCAGTGCTAGAGGTCACACAGATACGCAGTATTTT. Its translation is CSARGHTDTQYF.

This clonotype has only one observation. The chain uses TRBV7-2 and TRBJ2-7; D gene uncertain. CDR1 and CDR2 (germline): SGHTA, FQGNSA. The CDR3 has 13 residues. Trimming pared 5 bases from V and 2 bases from J, leaving 10 bases between. CDR3: CASSTTRTYEQYF. As DNA, the CDR3 is TGTGCCAGCAGCACCACACGGACCTACGAGCAGTACTTC.

This clonotype occurred a few times. The rearrangement uses TRBV20-1 and TRBJ2-5; 7 bases are shared with TRBD2. Germline V gives CDR1 DFQATT, CDR2 SNEGSKA (reference sequence). The V segment lost 6 bases and the J segment 3 bases; nucleotides outside the gene matches: 4. The CDR3 consists of 12 residues. CDR3 bases: TGCAGTGCGGTGGGAGGGGAAGAGACCCAGTACTTC. Its protein is CSAVGGEETQYF.

V gene TRBV20-1 combines with J gene TRBJ2-5; possible D gene TRBD1, 6 bases. The CDR3 is made up of 14 amino acids. Germline CDR1 is DFQATT and CDR2 is SNEGSKA (reference sequence). V shed 3 bases and J shed 11 bases, with 22 bases lying between them. The CDR3 DNA follows: TGCAGTGCTAGCAAGGGGGTCGGGTACAATGGGCAGTACTTC. Protein product: CSASKGVGYNGQYF.

V gene TRBV5-1 combines with J gene TRBJ2-7; D could derive from TRBD1 or TRBD2 (5 bases each). The V end lost 3 bases, the J end lost 3 bases, and 13 bases lay between the germline ends. Germline-derived CDR1 and CDR2 are SGHRS and YFSETQ. The CDR3 spans 14 residues. CDR3 coding DNA: TGCGCCAGCAGCTCCGGGACCGCAAGCTACGAGCAGTACTTC. Amino acid sequence: CASSSGTASYEQYF.

This clonotype was found a few times. The chain carries TRBV28 and TRBJ2-1; the match to TRBD2 covers 10 bases. J was trimmed by 0 bases and V by 4 bases; bases with no gene match: 6. Germline CDR1 is MDHEN and CDR2 is SYDVKM. The CDR3 extends over 17 amino acids. Written as DNA, the CDR3 is TGTGCCAGCAGTTCAGGACTAGCGGTTAGCTCCTACAATGAGCAGTTCTTC. It yields the protein CASSSGLAVSSYNEQFF. Full variable domain (outside the CDR3, taken from reference TRBV28 and TRBJ2-1): DVKVTQSSRYLVKRTGEKVFLECVQDMDHENMFWYRQDPGLGLRLIYFSYDVKMKEKGDIPEGYSVSREKKERFSLILESASTNQTSMYLCASSSGLAVSSYNEQFFGPGTRLTVL.

This chain uses TRBV3-1 with TRBJ2-5; a possible D gene is TRBD1 (5 bases). This CDR3 is built from 13 residues. Looked up from germline, CDR1 is LGHDT and CDR2 is YNNKEL (reference sequence). The V gene lost 4 bases and the J gene lost 4 bases, with 10 bases spanning the gap. Here the CDR3 reads CASSLRQIETQYF. DNA for the CDR3: TGTGCCAGCAGCCTGAGACAGATAGAGACCCAGTACTTC.

The chain joins TRBV7-3 to TRBJ2-5, with no clear D. The DNA end lines up better with TRBJ2-7; the J call may be wrong. CDR3 length: 15 residues. Germline V lookup: CDR1 SGHTA, CDR2 FQGTGA. CDR3 bases: TGTGCCAGCAGCTTAAGTCTCGGCCCCGTGAGCGAGCAGTACTTC. Amino acids: CASSLSLGPVSEQYF.

V is TRBV15 and J is TRBJ2-5; tentative D call: TRBD2 (5 bases). Germline V lookup: CDR1 LNHNV, CDR2 YYDKDF (reference sequence). Trimming took 0 bases from V and 5 from J, leaving 7 bases between them. This CDR3 contains 13 residues. CDR3 in amino acids: CATSRDRGETQYF. The CDR3 nucleotides are TGTGCCACCAGCAGAGATCGAGGGGAGACCCAGTACTTC. Filled out from reference TRBV15 and TRBJ2-5, the complete variable domain reads DAMVIQNPRYQVTQFGKPVTLSCSQTLNHNVMYWYQQKSSQAPKLLFHYYDKDFNNEADTPDNFQSRRPNTSFCFLDIRSPGLGDTAMYLCATSRDRGETQYFGPGTRLLVL.

The genes are TRBV29-1 and TRBJ1-1, with D tentatively TRBD1 (6 bases). This CDR3 contains 12 residues. The germline V gene encodes CDR1 SQVTM and CDR2 ANQGSEA. V lost 6 bases, J lost 5 bases, and 13 bases lay in between. The DNA for the CDR3 is TGCAGCGTAACAAGGGGGTTGACTGAAGCTTTCTTT. Its translation: CSVTRGLTEAFF. Supplemented by reference TRBV29-1 and TRBJ1-1, the full variable domain reads SAVISQKPSRDICQRGTSLTIQCQVDSQVTMMFWYRQQPGQSLTLIATANQGSEATYESGFVIDKFPISRPNLTFSTLTVSNMSPEDSSIYLCSVTRGLTEAFFGQGTRLTVV.

This clonotype was observed at least ten times. The chain joins TRBV7-9 to TRBJ2-7; D tentatively reads TRBD1 or TRBD2 (5 bases each). Germline CDR1 reads SEHNR; CDR2 reads FQNEAQ (reference sequence). The CDR3 contains 15 residues. Trimming removed 3 bases at V and 5 bases at J, with 17 bases between. CDR3 coding DNA: TGTGCCAGCAGCTTGGGACCCTCCTATGCCCACGAGCAGTACTTC. Translation gives CASSLGPSYAHEQYF.

The rearrangement links TRBV18 to TRBJ2-1; TRBD2 matches at 12 bases. V lost 3 bases, J lost 7 bases, and 7 bases stayed unmatched. Germline CDR1 reads KGHSH; CDR2 reads LQKENI. This CDR3 contains 16 residues. In nucleotides, the CDR3 is TGTGCCAGCTCACCCGTCCTAGCGGGAGGGAGGAATGAGCAGTTCTTC. It encodes CASSPVLAGGRNEQFF.